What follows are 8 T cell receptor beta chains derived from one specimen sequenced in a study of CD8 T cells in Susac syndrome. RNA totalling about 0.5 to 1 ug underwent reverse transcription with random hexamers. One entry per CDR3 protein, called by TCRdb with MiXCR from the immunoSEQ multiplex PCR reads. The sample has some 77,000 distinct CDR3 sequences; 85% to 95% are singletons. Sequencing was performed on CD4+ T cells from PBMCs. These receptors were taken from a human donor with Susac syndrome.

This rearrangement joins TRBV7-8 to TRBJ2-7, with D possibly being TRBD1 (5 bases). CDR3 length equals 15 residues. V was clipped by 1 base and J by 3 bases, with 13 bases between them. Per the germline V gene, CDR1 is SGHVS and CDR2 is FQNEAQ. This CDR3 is CASSLVQGKIYEQYF. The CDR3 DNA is TGTGCCAGCAGCTTAGTTCAGGGTAAAATCTACGAGCAGTACTTC.

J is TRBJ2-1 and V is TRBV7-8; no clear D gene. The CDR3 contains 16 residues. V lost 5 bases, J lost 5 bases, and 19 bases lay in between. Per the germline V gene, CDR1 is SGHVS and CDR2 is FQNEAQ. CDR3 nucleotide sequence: TGTGCCAGCAGCAATCGTAGGGTTTCCTTGAACAATGAGCAGTTCTTC. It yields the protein CASSNRRVSLNNEQFF.

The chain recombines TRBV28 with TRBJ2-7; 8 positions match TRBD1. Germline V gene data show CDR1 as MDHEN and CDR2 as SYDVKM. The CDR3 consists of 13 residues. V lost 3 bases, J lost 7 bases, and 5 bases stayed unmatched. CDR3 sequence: CASSFDRGWEQYF. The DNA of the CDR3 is TGTGCCAGCAGTTTTGACAGGGGTTGGGAGCAGTACTTC. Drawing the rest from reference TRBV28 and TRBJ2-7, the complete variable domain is DVKVTQSSRYLVKRTGEKVFLECVQDMDHENMFWYRQDPGLGLRLIYFSYDVKMKEKGDIPEGYSVSREKKERFSLILESASTNQTSMYLCASSFDRGWEQYFGPGTRLTVT.

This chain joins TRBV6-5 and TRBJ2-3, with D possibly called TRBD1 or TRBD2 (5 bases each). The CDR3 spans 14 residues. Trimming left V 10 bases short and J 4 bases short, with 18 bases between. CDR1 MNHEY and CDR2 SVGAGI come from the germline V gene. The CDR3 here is CATTNGAGADTQYF. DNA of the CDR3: TGTGCCACAACAAACGGGGCAGGCGCAGATACGCAGTATTTT.

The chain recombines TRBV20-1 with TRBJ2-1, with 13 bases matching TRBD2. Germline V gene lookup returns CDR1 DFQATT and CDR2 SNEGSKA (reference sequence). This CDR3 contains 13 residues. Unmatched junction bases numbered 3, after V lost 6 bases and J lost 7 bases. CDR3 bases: TGCAGTGCAACTAGCGGGGGGGTAAATGAGCAGTTCTTC. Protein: CSATSGGVNEQFF.

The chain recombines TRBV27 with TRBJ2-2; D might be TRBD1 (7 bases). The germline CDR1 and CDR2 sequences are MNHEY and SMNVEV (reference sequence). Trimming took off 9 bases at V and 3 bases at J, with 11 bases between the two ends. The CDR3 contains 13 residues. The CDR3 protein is CARTRGDTGELFF. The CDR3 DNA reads TGTGCCAGGACCAGGGGGGACACCGGGGAGCTGTTTTTT.

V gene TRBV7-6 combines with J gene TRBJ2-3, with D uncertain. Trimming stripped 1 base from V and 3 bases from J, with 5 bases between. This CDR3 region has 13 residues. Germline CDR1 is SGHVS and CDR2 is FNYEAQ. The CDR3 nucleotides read TGTGCCAGCAGCTTAGTCCAAACAGATACGCAGTATTTT. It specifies CASSLVQTDTQYF.

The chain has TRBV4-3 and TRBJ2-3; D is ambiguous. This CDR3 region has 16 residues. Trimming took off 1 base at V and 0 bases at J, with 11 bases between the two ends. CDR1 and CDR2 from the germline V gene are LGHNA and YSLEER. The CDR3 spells CASSQVAPTSTDTQYF. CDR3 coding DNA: TGCGCCAGCAGCCAAGTGGCACCTACTAGCACAGATACGCAGTATTTT.